This TCR beta chain comes out of a study of CD8 T cells in Susac syndrome. Overall study findings and caveats: The authors acknowledged that the study's TCR sequencing and HLA analysis involved relatively few individuals.

Comment on this clonotype: Its cognate antigen is unknown.

The multiple sclerosis controls consisted of treatment-naive patients with relapsing-remitting disease, either stable or active. Negative isolation was used for CD8+ and CD4+ T cells, and FACS enrichment was applied to TEMRA cells. CDR1 and CDR2 (germline): DFQATT, SNEGSKA (reference sequence). J gave up 6 bases and V 4 bases, and 5 bases lay outside the gene matches. CDR3 length: 14 residues. Random hexamers were used to reverse transcribe the RNA input (roughly 0.5 to 1 ug). TCR beta CDR3 was amplified by immunoSEQ multiplex PCR. This amplification extended across 54 Vbeta and 13 Jbeta segments. TCRdb itself ran the immunoSEQ multiplex PCR reads through MiXCR, one entry per CDR3 protein. The sample lists approximately 180,000 distinct CDR3 sequences; more than 90% were seen once.

The sequence came from a human donor with multiple sclerosis. The J gene is TRBJ2-1, the V gene TRBV20-1; 11 nucleotides match TRBD1. Input material: CD4+ T cells from PBMCs. The CDR3, as DNA: TGCAGTGCTACCGGACAGGGGGCCTTCAATGAGCAGTTCTTC. Protein sequence: CSATGQGAFNEQFF.